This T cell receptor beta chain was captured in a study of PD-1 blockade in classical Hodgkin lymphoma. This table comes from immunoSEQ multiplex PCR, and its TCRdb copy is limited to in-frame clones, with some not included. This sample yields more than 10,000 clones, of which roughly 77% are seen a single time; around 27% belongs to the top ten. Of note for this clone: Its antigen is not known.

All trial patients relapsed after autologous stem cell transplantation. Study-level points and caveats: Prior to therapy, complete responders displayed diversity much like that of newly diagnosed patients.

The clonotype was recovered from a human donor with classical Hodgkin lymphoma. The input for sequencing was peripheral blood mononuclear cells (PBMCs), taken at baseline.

CDR3 loop: CASSLSNYGYTF. The CDR3 nucleotides are TGTGCCAGCAGTTTGTCTAACTATGGCTACACCTTC. The rearrangement uses TRBV28 and TRBJ1-2; D remains unclear. The CDR3 has 12 amino acids. Germline V CDR1 and CDR2: MDHEN, SYDVKM. Trimming removed 3 bases at V and 0 bases at J, with 2 bases between.